The clone carrying this T cell receptor (beta chain) was recorded a few times. The target antigen is unknown. The donors were in the roughly 110-subject validation cohort; that cohort was separate from the roughly 730-subject first cohort. The data stem from a study of cytomegalovirus exposure and HLA in healthy donors. Study-wide points: In vitro confirmation showed a few CMV-associated chains to be CMV antigen specific. For most TCR sequences rarity was the rule, although some public TCRs occurred in many donors.

Germline CDR1 reads SGHTA; CDR2 reads FQGNSA. The CDR3 totals 16 residues. V trimming: 1 base; J trimming: 5 bases; junction bases outside the gene matches: 4. The assay was immunoSEQ multiplex PCR, and TCRdb's table has in-frame clones only and misses some. The sample includes about 110,000 clones, approximately 85% of them seen just once. Sequencing used PBMCs. This sequence was found in a woman younger than 30 in good health and CMV-seronegative. The chain employs TRBV7-2 and TRBJ2-5; 13 bases map to TRBD2. CDR3 sequence reads: CASSLGLAGGGETQYF. CDR3 nucleotide sequence: TGTGCCAGCAGCTTAGGACTAGCGGGGGGAGGGGAGACCCAGTACTTC. The whole variable domain, filled in from reference TRBV7-2 and TRBJ2-5, reads GAGVSQSPSNKVTEKGKDVELRCDPISGHTALYWYRQSLGQGLEFLIYFQGNSAPDKSGLPSDRFSAERTGGSVSTLTIQRTQQEDSAVYLCASSLGLAGGGETQYFGPGTRLLVL.